These 4 T cell receptor beta chains originate from one sample sequenced in a study of graft-versus-host responses after intestinal transplantation. Only in-frame clones appear in the TCRdb table, and some are missing; sequencing was by immunoSEQ multiplex PCR. Among about 130,000 clones listed, about 93% were seen once. Antigens of these TCRs are unknown. The source material was unstimulated CD4+ T cells sorted from spleen or lymph node cells, sampled before intestinal transplant. Receptor source: a human donor who received an intestinal transplant.

The V call is TRBV5-1, the J call TRBJ2-5, with D uncertain. V lost 0 bases, J lost 1 base, and 16 bases lay in between. This CDR3 has 17 residues. Germline CDR1 SGHRS, CDR2 YFSETQ. The CDR3 spells CASSLDGRLSFQETQYF. The DNA for the CDR3 is TGCGCCAGCAGCTTGGACGGGCGACTCAGTTTCCAAGAGACCCAGTACTTC.

The chain carries TRBV13 and TRBJ1-4; tentatively, D is TRBD1 (5 bases). Germline values: CDR1 PRHDT, CDR2 FYEKMQ (reference sequence). Trimming pared 4 bases from V and 0 bases from J, leaving 24 bases between. This CDR3 has 20 residues. The chain's CDR3 is CASSSLRSSGGISTNEKLFF. In DNA, the CDR3 is TGTGCCAGCAGCTCCCTAAGATCAAGCGGGGGGATTTCAACTAATGAAAAACTGTTTTTT.

V and J are TRBV7-3 and TRBJ2-5; D call uncertain. The CDR3 has 14 amino acids. Per the germline V gene, CDR1 is SGHTA and CDR2 is FQGTGA. The V end lost 2 bases, the J end lost 5 bases, and 12 bases lay between the germline ends. The CDR3: CASSLGGARETQYF. The DNA of the CDR3 is TGTGCCAGCAGCTTAGGCGGAGCCCGGGAGACCCAGTACTTC.

V is TRBV6-5 and J is TRBJ1-2; no definite D call. The CDR3 length is 16 residues. CDR1 is MNHEY, CDR2 SVGAGI, per germline. V was cut by 0 bases and J by 2 bases, with 13 bases left in between. CDR3 coding DNA: TGTGCCAGCAGTTACTCGGGGTTACGAACAAACTATGGCTACACCTTC. This translates into CASSYSGLRTNYGYTF.